Presented here are 27 T cell receptor beta chains from one specimen sequenced in a study of blood T cell repertoires in COVID-19. Method: immunoSEQ multiplex PCR; TCRdb's copy keeps in-frame clones and lacks some. Here the sample spans roughly 59,000 clones, around 85% being singletons. Material for sequencing was peripheral blood. The receptors here all came from a human donor in a cohort sampled during active COVID-19.

The rearrangement uses TRBV27 and TRBJ2-2, with D hard to call. The CDR3 is 13 residues long. Germline V gene data show CDR1 as MNHEY and CDR2 as SMNVEV (reference sequence). The ends were cut back, 5 bases at V and 5 bases at J, with 9 bases in the middle. Here the CDR3 DNA reads TGTGCCAGCAGTCAGAGCAGGACCGGGGAGCTGTTTTTT. Encoded protein: CASSQSRTGELFF.

This clone showed up just once. The V gene is TRBV28, the J gene TRBJ1-2; D possibly corresponds to TRBD1 (5 bases). The CDR3 contains 13 residues. Germline CDR1 and CDR2: MDHEN and SYDVKM. V lost 5 bases and J lost 8, with 15 bases in between. Here the CDR3 DNA reads TGTGCCAGCAGTGTACCCCAGGGAGGCGGCTACACCTTC. Translation gives CASSVPQGGGYTF.

The chain recombines TRBV28 with TRBJ2-5; D is perhaps TRBD2 (7 bases). This CDR3 region has 16 residues. V shed 2 bases and J shed 5 bases, with 18 bases lying between them. The germline V gene encodes CDR1 MDHEN and CDR2 SYDVKM. The CDR3 coding sequence is TGTGCCAGCAGTTTAAATATGAGAGGGGGAGGGGAGACCCAGTACTTC. Protein product: CASSLNMRGGGETQYF. Drawing the rest from reference TRBV28 and TRBJ2-5, the complete variable domain is DVKVTQSSRYLVKRTGEKVFLECVQDMDHENMFWYRQDPGLGLRLIYFSYDVKMKEKGDIPEGYSVSREKKERFSLILESASTNQTSMYLCASSLNMRGGGETQYFGPGTRLLVL.

The chain is built from TRBV30 and TRBJ1-6; D is uncertain. CDR1 and CDR2 from the germline V gene are GTSNPN and SVGIG (reference sequence). V lost 5 bases to trimming and J lost 7 bases, with 6 bases between them. CDR3 size: 11 residues. The DNA of the CDR3 is TGTGCCTGGTCCCAAAATTCACCCCTCCACTTT. Its translation: CAWSQNSPLHF.

The chain links TRBV19 to TRBJ2-7, with 14 bases that match TRBD2. This CDR3 region has 15 residues. V shed 3 bases and J 6 bases; nucleotides not matched to a gene: 4. Per germline, CDR1 LNHDA and CDR2 SQIVND (reference sequence). The DNA of the CDR3 is TGTGCCAGTAGTATGGGACTAGCGGGAGAAACCGAGCAGTACTTC. Translating it yields CASSMGLAGETEQYF.

The CDR3 reads CASSPGSGRSTYEQYF. DNA of the CDR3: TGTGCCAGCAGCCCCGGGAGCGGGAGGTCCACCTACGAGCAGTACTTC. V gene TRBV7-2 combines with J gene TRBJ2-7, with TRBD2 matching 9 bases. V was pared by 5 bases and J by 2 bases, with 10 bases of the junction left unmatched. CDR1 is SGHTA, CDR2 FQGNSA, per germline. The CDR3 length is 16 residues.

This CDR3 reads CSASPGTGWSGGYTF. The CDR3 DNA reads TGCAGTGCTAGTCCCGGGACAGGGTGGTCCGGTGGCTACACCTTC. V gene TRBV20-1 combines with J gene TRBJ1-2; 9 bases agree with TRBD1. This CDR3 contains 15 residues. Germline assignment: CDR1 DFQATT and CDR2 SNEGSKA (reference sequence). V gave up 3 bases and J gave up 7 bases; unmatched junction bases: 12.

V and J are TRBV7-2 and TRBJ2-5; 7 bases are shared with TRBD2. CDR3 length: 14 amino acids. Trimming took 2 bases from V and 2 from J; bases not matched to a gene: 2. Germline V lookup: CDR1 SGHTA, CDR2 FQGNSA. The CDR3 DNA reads TGTGCCAGCAGCTTACCGCGGGAGCAAGAGACCCAGTACTTC. It translates to CASSLPREQETQYF.

The rearrangement uses TRBV30 and TRBJ1-4; D call uncertain. Germline V gene sequence: CDR1 GTSNPN, CDR2 SVGIG (reference sequence). The CDR3 consists of 15 residues. V gave up 3 bases and J gave up 0 bases, with 11 bases separating them. CDR3 DNA: TGTGCCTGGAGCGATTACAGAGCAACTAATGAAAAACTGTTTTTT. This encodes CAWSDYRATNEKLFF.

The chain uses TRBV18 and TRBJ1-2; no definite D call. Trimming stripped 3 bases from V and 8 bases from J, with 22 bases between. Germline CDR1 KGHSH, CDR2 LQKENI. This CDR3 region has 16 residues. For the CDR3, the DNA is TGTGCCAGCTCACCTAGCCGGGAAGGCCTCCCGGGAGGCTACACCTTC. Translation gives CASSPSREGLPGGYTF. Full variable domain (missing parts from reference TRBV18 and TRBJ1-2): NAGVMQNPRHLVRRRGQEARLRCSPMKGHSHVYWYRQLPEEGLKFMVYLQKENIIDESGMPKERFSAEFPKEGPSILRIQQVVRGDSAAYFCASSPSREGLPGGYTFGSGTRLTVV.

The J gene is TRBJ2-6, the V gene TRBV11-2, with D possibly matching TRBD1 (5 bases). The CDR3 has 17 amino acids. Germline assignment: CDR1 SGHAT and CDR2 FQNNGV. V lost 3 bases and J 1 base, leaving 13 bases between the germline ends. The CDR3 protein is CASSLQGSNSGANVLTF. CDR3 coding DNA: TGTGCCAGCAGCTTGCAGGGTTCAAATTCTGGGGCCAACGTCCTGACTTTC.

Worth noting for this clone: Mismatch with germline at one junction end may stem from a read error. The rearrangement uses TRBV6-6 and TRBJ2-7; D is undetermined. Germline V gene lookup returns CDR1 MNHNY and CDR2 SVGAGI (reference sequence). This CDR3 comprises 12 residues. The CDR3 nucleotides read TGTGCCAGCAGTTACGGCACTACCGCAGAGAACTTC. Its translation: CASSYGTTAENF.

The chain has TRBV5-4 and TRBJ2-1; TRBD2 matches at 15 bases. Trimming at V came to 5 bases and at J to 8 bases, leaving 11 bases not matched to a gene. The CDR3 length is 17 residues. The germline V gene has CDR1 SGHNT and CDR2 YYREEE (reference sequence). This chain's CDR3 is CASSPRTSGRAWDEQFF. The CDR3 DNA is TGTGCCAGCAGTCCTAGGACTAGCGGGAGGGCTTGGGATGAGCAGTTCTTC.

The chain has TRBV6-2 or TRBV6-3 and TRBJ1-1; D gene ambiguous. The CDR3 runs 14 residues. Trimming stripped 5 bases from V and 2 bases from J, with 12 bases between. Germline assignment: CDR1 MNHEY and CDR2 SVGEGT. CDR3 DNA: TGTGCCAGCAGTAACGAGGGATCCAACACTGAAGCTTTCTTT. This translates into CASSNEGSNTEAFF.

This clone has more than one count but fewer than ten. V usage is TRBV29-1 and J usage is TRBJ2-5, with TRBD2 matching 9 bases. CDR1 and CDR2 (germline): SQVTM, ANQGSEA. V shed 3 bases, J shed 0 bases, and the junction held 8 bases outside the gene matches. The CDR3 runs 16 residues. The CDR3 reads CSVEYPGLANQETQYF. The CDR3 bases are TGCAGCGTTGAGTACCCGGGACTAGCAAACCAAGAGACCCAGTACTTC.

This clone was recorded once. The chain links TRBV24-1 to TRBJ2-1, with 11 bases lining up with TRBD2. V lost 3 bases to trimming and J lost 2 bases; unmatched junction nucleotides: 2. Germline V gene sequence: CDR1 KGHDR, CDR2 SFDVKD. The CDR3 sequence is 16 residues long. The DNA of the CDR3 is TGTGCCACCAGTGATCCGGGACTAGCGGCCTACAATGAGCAGTTCTTC. Encoded protein: CATSDPGLAAYNEQFF.

The chain carries TRBV6-5 and TRBJ1-6; D uncertain. The CDR3 totals 15 residues. The V gene's germline CDR1 is MNHEY and CDR2 SVGAGI. Trimming removed 2 bases from V and 9 bases from J, with 14 bases in between. The CDR3 nucleotides read TGTGCCAGCAGTTACGGCGGGCGACTGGGTTCACCCCTCCACTTT. The encoded protein is CASSYGGRLGSPLHF.

The chain joins TRBV6-1 to TRBJ2-7, with TRBD1 matching 12 bases. This CDR3 has 16 residues. J was trimmed by 7 bases and V by 4 bases; bases with no gene match: 11. Germline V gene data show CDR1 as MNHNS and CDR2 as SASEGT. This CDR3 is CASSGPSGTGGLEQYF. The CDR3 DNA sequence: TGTGCCAGCAGTGGACCTTCCGGGACAGGGGGCTTGGAGCAGTACTTC.

The chain employs TRBV15 and TRBJ1-2, with 7 bases lining up with TRBD1. The CDR3 is made up of 19 amino acids. Trimming removed 1 base from V and 4 bases from J; junction bases left unmatched: 18. The germline gives CDR1 LNHNV, CDR2 YYDKDF (reference sequence). DNA of the CDR3: TGTGCCACCAGCAGAGCTTATGGGACAGAAATTATTCTTCCCTATGGCTACACCTTC. Protein product: CATSRAYGTEIILPYGYTF. Filled out from reference TRBV15 and TRBJ1-2, the complete variable domain reads DAMVIQNPRYQVTQFGKPVTLSCSQTLNHNVMYWYQQKSSQAPKLLFHYYDKDFNNEADTPDNFQSRRPNTSFCFLDIRSPGLGDTAMYLCATSRAYGTEIILPYGYTFGSGTRLTVV.

The chain carries TRBV29-1 and TRBJ2-7, with 8 bases lining up with TRBD2. The CDR3 runs to 15 residues. The germline CDR1 and CDR2 sequences are SQVTM and ANQGSEA. With V trimmed by 4 bases and J by 2 bases, 10 bases remained unmatched. The chain's CDR3 is CSVVGQPSGPYEQYF. In nucleotides, the CDR3 is TGCAGCGTTGTGGGCCAGCCTAGCGGGCCCTACGAGCAGTACTTC.

The V call is TRBV27, the J call TRBJ2-1; 14 bases are shared with TRBD2. The CDR3 length is 16 residues. With 2 bases clipped from V and 8 bases from J, the junction kept 5 bases outside the gene matches. Germline loops: CDR1 MNHEY, CDR2 SMNVEV (reference sequence). CDR3 sequence: CASSLQGLAGGHEQFF. The CDR3 DNA is TGTGCCAGCAGTTTACAAGGACTAGCGGGAGGTCATGAGCAGTTCTTC.

CDR3 bases: TGCGCCAGCAGCCCGGGACTCCCTCCCACAGATACGCAGTATTTT. Translated, it gives CASSPGLPPTDTQYF. This chain joins TRBV5-1 and TRBJ2-3; maybe TRBD2 (6 bases). V shed 4 bases and J shed 2 bases, with 14 bases lying between them. CDR1 and CDR2 (germline): SGHRS, YFSETQ. This CDR3 has 15 residues.

In its sample, this clone was seen a few times. The chain is built from TRBV19 and TRBJ1-4, with 9 nucleotides matching TRBD1. CDR3 length: 12 residues. With 8 bases clipped from V and 8 bases from J, the junction kept 3 bases outside the gene matches. Germline CDR1 is LNHDA and CDR2 is SQIVND (reference sequence). As DNA, the CDR3 is TGTGCCAGTCGGGACAGGGAGGAAAAACTGTTTTTT. It is translated as CASRDREEKLFF.

The gene calls are TRBV9 and TRBJ2-2; TRBD2 agrees at 9 bases. The CDR3 runs 14 residues. From germline, CDR1 is SGDLS and CDR2 YYNGEE. J gave up 7 bases and V 4 bases, and 5 bases lay outside the gene matches. The CDR3 DNA is TGTGCCAGCAGCCGTAGCGGGAGCGGCGGGGAGCTGTTTTTT. Protein sequence: CASSRSGSGGELFF.

The chain recombines TRBV7-2 with TRBJ1-2, with D possibly TRBD1 on 6 matching bases. The CDR3 runs 15 residues. Germline CDR1 reads SGHTA; CDR2 reads FQGNSA. V lost 5 bases and J 6 bases, leaving 19 bases between the germline ends. This chain's CDR3 is CASSATQGSVDGYTF. DNA for the CDR3: TGTGCCAGCAGCGCAACACAGGGTAGTGTAGATGGCTACACCTTC.

The chain joins TRBV27 to TRBJ2-7; D might be TRBD2 (5 bases). Germline V gene data show CDR1 as MNHEY and CDR2 as SMNVEV (reference sequence). The CDR3 consists of 13 residues. Trimming took 2 bases from V and 2 from J, leaving 7 bases between them. Here the CDR3 reads CASSLRGPYEQYF. CDR3 coding DNA: TGTGCCAGCAGTTTACGGGGTCCCTACGAGCAGTACTTC.

The chain uses TRBV5-4 and TRBJ2-5, with TRBD1 identical over 7 bases. The CDR3 spans 13 residues. V shed 3 bases and J 4 bases; nucleotides not matched to a gene: 3. The germline gives CDR1 SGHNT, CDR2 YYREEE (reference sequence). CDR3 protein: CASSSDRSETQYF. DNA for the CDR3: TGTGCCAGCAGCTCGGACAGGTCAGAGACCCAGTACTTC.